The entry below describes one T cell receptor (beta chain). The data stem from a study of control samples from healthy donors and cancer patients. Only in-frame clones appear in the TCRdb table, and some are missing; sequencing was by immunoSEQ multiplex PCR. Among about 30,000 clones listed, approximately 85% were seen once. The CDR3 totals 14 residues. Trimming left V 2 bases short and J 5 bases short, with 11 bases between. Per the germline V gene, CDR1 is SGHRS and CDR2 is YFSETQ. This receptor was obtained from a woman aged 60-75 years with head and neck cancer. The specimen was PBMCs. The chain has TRBV5-1 and TRBJ1-5; no reliable D call. The CDR3 loop reads CASSLVSMDQPQHF. The CDR3 DNA follows: TGCGCCAGCAGCTTAGTCAGTATGGATCAGCCCCAGCATTTT.